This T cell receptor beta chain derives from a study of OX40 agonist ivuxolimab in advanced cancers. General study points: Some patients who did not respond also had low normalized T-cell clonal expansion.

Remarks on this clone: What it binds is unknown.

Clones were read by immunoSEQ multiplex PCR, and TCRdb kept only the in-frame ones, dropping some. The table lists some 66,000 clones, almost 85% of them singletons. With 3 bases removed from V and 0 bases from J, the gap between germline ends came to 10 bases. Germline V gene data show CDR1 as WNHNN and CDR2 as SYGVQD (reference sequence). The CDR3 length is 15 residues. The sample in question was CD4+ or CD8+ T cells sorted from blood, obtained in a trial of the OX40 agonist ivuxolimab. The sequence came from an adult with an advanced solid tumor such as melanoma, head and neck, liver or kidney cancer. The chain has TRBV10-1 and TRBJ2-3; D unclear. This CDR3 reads CASSDRAVSTDTQYF. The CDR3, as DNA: TGCGCCAGCAGTGATCGGGCGGTTAGCACAGATACGCAGTATTTT.